This note documents a single T cell receptor (beta chain) sequence. Its antigen is not identified. The data belong to a study of T cell responses to AZD1222 COVID-19 vaccine. Whole-study results and caveats: Among spike-specific TCRs, nearly half reportedly target unmutated variant regions. Spike-wide coverage was observed for vaccine-associated CD4 TCRs, with dominant responses at 160-218 and 743-854. All repertoire sampling was performed exclusively after the peak T cell response. Of the AZD1222 recipients, only five to seven were seropositive at baseline.

There are 14 residues in the CDR3. The junction had 4 bases not matched to a gene; V was cut back by 5 bases and J by 2 bases. The germline V gene encodes CDR1 LNHDA and CDR2 SQIVND (reference sequence). Assay used: immunoSEQ multiplex PCR; TCRdb lists only in-frame clones, some missing. The sample records approximately 140,000 clones, about 89% being singletons. The receptor was derived from an adult who received the MenACWY meningococcal vaccine as a control. The specimen comprised peripheral blood, sampled 28 days after the second dose of the MenACWY control vaccine. The chain combines TRBV19 with TRBJ2-7, with 9 bases lining up with TRBD1. CDR3 coding DNA: TGTGCCAGTAGTTCTGGGACAGGGCCCTACGAGCAGTACTTC. The encoded protein is CASSSGTGPYEQYF.